The present T cell receptor (beta chain) was sequenced within a study of T cell responses to AZD1222 COVID-19 vaccine. The repertoire was sequenced with immunoSEQ multiplex PCR; TCRdb's copy has only in-frame clones and lacks some. Among about 83,000 clones listed, approximately 88% were seen once. The CDR3 covers 16 residues. Germline V gives CDR1 MNHEY, CDR2 SMNVEV (reference sequence). Trimming removed 4 bases from V and 1 base from J, with 16 bases in between. With respect to this clone: Antigen specificity is unknown.

General study findings and limits: Nearly half of spike-specific TCRs reportedly go after variant regions that carry no mutations. Repertoire samples came only from after the peak T cell response. The donor group comprised mostly white British people and more females; the analysis possibly underestimated clonal diversity.

The chain uses TRBV27 and TRBJ1-2, with D possibly being TRBD1 (5 bases). The receptor was isolated from an adult in good health. The sample in question was peripheral blood, obtained on day 0 of MenACWY control vaccination. In DNA form, the CDR3 reads TGTGCCAGCAGTTCGGGTTGGGAAGGGGATAACTATGGCTACACCTTC. Its protein product is CASSSGWEGDNYGYTF.